The 15 T cell receptor beta chains below come from one sample, sequenced in a study of siplizumab effects on memory and regulatory T cells. This table comes from immunoSEQ multiplex PCR, and its TCRdb copy is limited to in-frame clones, with some not included. The table has tens of thousands of clones, roughly 93% seen once; the top ten hold 6.5%. The specimen sequenced was CD8+ T cells sorted from blood. The receptors shown here come from a human donor in good health.

The chain links TRBV27 to TRBJ1-4; unclear D gene. Germline V CDR1 and CDR2: MNHEY, SMNVEV (reference sequence). V lost 0 bases to trimming and J lost 3 bases, with 5 bases between them. This CDR3 comprises 14 residues. CDR3 region: CASSLSMANEKLFF. The CDR3 nucleotides read TGTGCCAGCAGTTTATCGATGGCTAATGAAAAACTGTTTTTT.

The chain couples TRBV2 to TRBJ1-2; D unresolved. This CDR3 spans 11 amino acids. The ends were cut back, 4 bases at V and 5 bases at J, with 5 bases in the middle. The germline V gene encodes CDR1 SNHLY and CDR2 FYNNEI. The CDR3 DNA is TGTGCCAGCAGTGTCCAGTATGGCTACACCTTC. Amino acid sequence: CASSVQYGYTF.

This rearrangement joins TRBV7-2 to TRBJ2-7; possibly TRBD1 or TRBD2 for D (5 bases each). CDR1 is SGHTA and CDR2 is FQGNSA in the germline V gene. This CDR3 has 15 residues. Trimming shortened V by 5 bases and J by 4 bases, and 18 bases separated the two germline ends. In DNA form, the CDR3 reads TGTGCCAGCAGCCCTCCCCCGGGGCCACGGTACGAGCAGTACTTC. Translated, it gives CASSPPPGPRYEQYF.

V is TRBV18 and J is TRBJ2-7; 7 bases are a match to TRBD1. The CDR3 consists of 15 residues. Per germline, CDR1 KGHSH and CDR2 LQKENI. Trimming cost V 3 bases and J 0 bases; bases outside gene matches: 5. CDR3 DNA sequence: TGTGCCAGCTCACCTAACAGGGGAAGCTCCTACGAGCAGTACTTC. Protein product: CASSPNRGSSYEQYF.

This chain connects TRBV5-6 to TRBJ1-2, with 7 bases that match TRBD1. The CDR3 contains 14 residues. Germline V gene data show CDR1 as SGHDT and CDR2 as YYEEEE. With 2 bases clipped from V and 5 bases from J, the junction kept 6 bases outside the gene matches. The CDR3 region has the DNA TGTGCCAGCAGCTTTCTAGGGGGCGGGTATGGCTACACCTTC. Amino acids: CASSFLGGGYGYTF.

The chain has TRBV11-3 and TRBJ2-7, with 14 bases fitting TRBD2. CDR1 is SGHNT, CDR2 YENEEA, per germline. V gave up 5 bases and J gave up 0 bases; unmatched junction bases: 9. The CDR3 runs to 18 residues. The CDR3: CASSPRTSGGLVSYEQYF. In DNA, the CDR3 is TGTGCCAGCAGCCCCCGGACTAGCGGGGGGCTGGTCTCCTACGAGCAGTACTTC.

CDR3 sequence: CASSASSGRAGETQYF. CDR3 bases: TGTGCCAGCAGCGCGTCTAGCGGTAGGGCGGGGGAGACCCAGTACTTC. This rearrangement joins TRBV9 to TRBJ2-5; 7 bases are shared with TRBD2. In germline, CDR1 is SGDLS, CDR2 YYNGEE. With V trimmed by 3 bases and J by 5 bases, 13 bases remained unmatched. The CDR3 has 16 residues.

The CDR3: CAWSIDSSGANVLTF. In DNA form, the CDR3 reads TGTGCCTGGAGTATAGACAGCTCTGGGGCCAACGTCCTGACTTTC. The V and J genes are TRBV30 and TRBJ2-6; weak D call: TRBD1 (5 bases). V lost 2 bases to trimming and J lost 0 bases, with 8 bases between them. In germline, CDR1 is GTSNPN, CDR2 SVGIG (reference sequence). The CDR3 totals 15 residues.

The count of this clone is one. V and J are TRBV5-4 and TRBJ2-2, with TRBD1 matching over 12 bases. Germline assignment: CDR1 SGHNT and CDR2 YYREEE (reference sequence). The junction had 3 bases not matched to a gene; V was cut back by 1 base and J by 5 bases. The CDR3 contains 16 residues. This chain's CDR3 is CASSLLGQGATGELFF. The CDR3, as DNA: TGTGCCAGCAGCTTGTTGGGACAGGGGGCAACCGGGGAGCTGTTTTTT.

The V and J genes are TRBV29-1 and TRBJ2-5; possible D gene TRBD2, 5 bases. Trimming took off 5 bases at V and 2 bases at J, with 15 bases between the two ends. Germline values: CDR1 SQVTM, CDR2 ANQGSEA. This CDR3 is built from 14 residues. The chain's CDR3 is CSVSRRRSQETQYF. The CDR3 bases are TGCAGCGTTTCCCGGAGGAGAAGTCAAGAGACCCAGTACTTC.

This clone was detected once. This sequence joins TRBV9 and TRBJ1-2, with 7 bases lining up with TRBD1. Germline-derived CDR1 and CDR2 are SGDLS and YYNGEE. V lost 5 bases to trimming and J lost 2 bases; unmatched junction nucleotides: 6. The CDR3 extends over 14 amino acids. CDR3 sequence reads: CASRETRGNYGYTF. CDR3 DNA sequence: TGTGCCAGCAGAGAAACCAGGGGGAACTATGGCTACACCTTC.

This clone was found once. The rearrangement uses TRBV7-9 and TRBJ2-3; TRBD2 agrees at 8 bases. Per the germline V gene, CDR1 is SEHNR and CDR2 is FQNEAQ (reference sequence). J gave up 4 bases and V 6 bases, and 3 bases lay outside the gene matches. There are 13 residues in the CDR3. In DNA form, the CDR3 reads TGTGCCAGCAGTCCAGCGGGGGCAGATACGCAGTATTTT. Translation gives CASSPAGADTQYF.

The chain uses TRBV10-1 and TRBJ2-1, with D possibly being TRBD1 (5 bases). Germline V gene lookup returns CDR1 WNHNN and CDR2 SYGVQD (reference sequence). This CDR3 is built from 14 residues. V gave up 3 bases and J gave up 4 bases, with 10 bases separating them. Here the CDR3 DNA reads TGCGCCAGCAGTGATTCGACAGAGTACAATGAGCAGTTCTTC. The encoded protein is CASSDSTEYNEQFF.

The chain links TRBV11-3 to TRBJ2-2; D remains unclear. Trimming took 3 bases from V and 3 from J, leaving 20 bases between them. Germline V gives CDR1 SGHNT, CDR2 YENEEA. The CDR3 runs to 18 residues. CDR3 coding DNA: TGTGCCAGCAGCTTGTATTTTACAGCAATGATGGACACCGGGGAGCTGTTTTTT. This codes for CASSLYFTAMMDTGELFF.

CDR3 protein: CASSPIQEDGYTF. The DNA of the CDR3 is TGCGCCAGCAGCCCCATACAGGAGGATGGCTACACCTTC. This chain connects TRBV4-1 to TRBJ1-2; perhaps TRBD1 as D (5 bases). Trimming took off 4 bases at V and 6 bases at J, with 12 bases between the two ends. Germline CDR1 is MGHRA and CDR2 is YSYEKL. This CDR3 has 13 residues.